The table lists the clone carrying this T cell receptor beta chain with a few counts. Its antigen is as yet unknown. The sample is drawn from a study of CD8 T cells in ankylosing spondylitis. Study findings and constraints: The clones that were linked to disease were reported to be significantly enriched in matched synovial fluid samples from ankylosing spondylitis patients. Peripheral blood samples showed relatively rare disease-linked clones, and these clones were CD8+. Past studies reported some motif variants in reactive arthritis synovial fluid and blood. Seemingly characteristic of ankylosing spondylitis blood was a TCR beta motif consisting of eight highly homologous variants.

Library preparation for TCR beta used quantitative 5'-RACE with molecular barcodes. One entry per CDR3 protein, called by TCRdb with MiXCR from the 5' RACE reads. The sample lists 450,000 to 550,000 distinct CDR3 sequences, less than 6% occurring once. Germline CDR1 is DFQATT and CDR2 is SNEGSKA (reference sequence). V lost 3 bases to trimming and J lost 1 base; unmatched junction nucleotides: 8. This CDR3 comprises 16 residues. The TCR sequence derives from a male donor with ankylosing spondylitis. The source material was blood, either unsorted or a sorted T cell fraction (not recorded which). V usage is TRBV20-1 and J usage is TRBJ1-5; 8 nucleotides align to TRBD1. The CDR3 DNA reads as TGCAGTGCTAGGGACAGGGACCGCTGGAGCAATCAGCCCCAGCATTTT. Its translation: CSARDRDRWSNQPQHF.